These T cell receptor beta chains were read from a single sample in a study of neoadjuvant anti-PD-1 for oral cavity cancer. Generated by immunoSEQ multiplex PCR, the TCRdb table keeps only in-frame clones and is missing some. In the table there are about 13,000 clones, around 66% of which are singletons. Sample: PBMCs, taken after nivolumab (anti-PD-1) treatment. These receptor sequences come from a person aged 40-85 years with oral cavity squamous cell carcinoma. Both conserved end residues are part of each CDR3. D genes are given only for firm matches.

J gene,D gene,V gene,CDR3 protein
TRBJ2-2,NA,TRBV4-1,CASSRTRDTGELFF
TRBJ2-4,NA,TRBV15,CATQAAVSENIQYF
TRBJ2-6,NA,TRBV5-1,CASSLEGSYSGANVLTF
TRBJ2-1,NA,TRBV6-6,CASSLSNEQFF
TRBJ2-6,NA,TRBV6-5,CASSSRGSGANVLTF
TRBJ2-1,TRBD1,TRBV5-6,CASSYGQVNNEQFF
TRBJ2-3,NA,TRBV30,CAWSAVTDTQYF
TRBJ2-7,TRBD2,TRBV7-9,CASSPSESGSSFHEQYF
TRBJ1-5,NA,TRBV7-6,CASSRILQGGSQHF
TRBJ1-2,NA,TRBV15,CATSSNRDPNYGYTF
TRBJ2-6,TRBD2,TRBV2,CASSEKGLAGVSGANVLTF
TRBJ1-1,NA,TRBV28,CASSSGRLEAFF
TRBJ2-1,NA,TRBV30,CAWSLPTAVYNEQFF
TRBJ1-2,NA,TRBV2,CASSQIGQLNYGYTF
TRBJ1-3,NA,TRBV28,CASRRVSLSGNTIYF
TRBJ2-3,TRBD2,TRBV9,CASSPGLAVTDTQYF
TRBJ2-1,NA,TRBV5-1,CASSFWTTDNEQFF
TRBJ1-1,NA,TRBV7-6,CASSLSGGMNTEAFF
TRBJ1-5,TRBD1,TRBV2,CASSQGGSNQPQHF
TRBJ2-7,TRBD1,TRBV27,CASSLGDRGHEQYF
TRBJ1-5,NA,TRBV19,CASSRGVGSNQPQHF
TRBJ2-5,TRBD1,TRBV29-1,CSVFRDRGQETQYF
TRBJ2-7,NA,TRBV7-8,CASSLRGDYEQYF
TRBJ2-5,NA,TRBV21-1,CARGAPTHGGGDTQYF
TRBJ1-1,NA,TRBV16,CASSQSVGNTEAFF
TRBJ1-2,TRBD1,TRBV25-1,CASSEQGAWGYTF
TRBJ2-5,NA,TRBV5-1,CASSLEGSSQETQYF
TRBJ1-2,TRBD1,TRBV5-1,CASSLSRQGVYGYTF
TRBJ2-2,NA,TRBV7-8,CASSSMTPSNTGELFF
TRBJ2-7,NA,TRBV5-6,CASSLAYKAGYEQYF
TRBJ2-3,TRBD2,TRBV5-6,CASRRLAGGYTDTQYF
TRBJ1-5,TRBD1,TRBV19,CASSTQGGRQPQHF
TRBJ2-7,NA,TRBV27,CASSYDTRYEQYF
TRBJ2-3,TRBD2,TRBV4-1,CASSQQGTSGADTQYF
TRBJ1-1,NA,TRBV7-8,CASSLRSTNTEAFF
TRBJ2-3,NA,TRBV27,CASSLSGGLDTQYF
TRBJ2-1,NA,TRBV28,CASGGGTYNEQFF
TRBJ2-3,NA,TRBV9,CASSRLAAASTDTQYF
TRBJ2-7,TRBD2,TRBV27,CASSSPSGLAGGYEQYF
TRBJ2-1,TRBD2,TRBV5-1,CASSTSGGSYNEQFF